This T cell receptor beta chain is from a study of blood T cell repertoires in COVID-19. Study at large: Italy, Spain and the United States were the sources of the convalescent and acute COVID-19 samples. From T cells, B-cell-depleted T cells, or PBMCs came the material, which was cDNA or gDNA.

Per the original methods: Quantification of nucleated cells was approximated via reference gene primer amplification. Using immunoSEQ multiplex PCR, the repertoire was profiled, and TCRdb retains in-frame clones only, with some absent. The D gene and trimming were derived from the DNA, and the V and J assignments and clone size from that table. The sample contains about 98,000 clones, 70% to 85% of which appear only once. Looked up from germline, CDR1 is SEHNR and CDR2 is FQNEAQ (reference sequence). V was clipped by 5 bases and J by 3 bases, with 12 bases between them. CDR3 size: 14 residues. The clonotype comes from a man in his fifties or sixties with active or convalescent COVID-19. The chain couples TRBV7-9 to TRBJ2-3; TRBD1 might be the D (5 bases). Input material: peripheral blood. The CDR3 spells CASSPRVGTDTQYF. CDR3 nucleotide sequence: TGTGCCAGCAGCCCCAGGGTGGGGACAGATACGCAGTATTTT.